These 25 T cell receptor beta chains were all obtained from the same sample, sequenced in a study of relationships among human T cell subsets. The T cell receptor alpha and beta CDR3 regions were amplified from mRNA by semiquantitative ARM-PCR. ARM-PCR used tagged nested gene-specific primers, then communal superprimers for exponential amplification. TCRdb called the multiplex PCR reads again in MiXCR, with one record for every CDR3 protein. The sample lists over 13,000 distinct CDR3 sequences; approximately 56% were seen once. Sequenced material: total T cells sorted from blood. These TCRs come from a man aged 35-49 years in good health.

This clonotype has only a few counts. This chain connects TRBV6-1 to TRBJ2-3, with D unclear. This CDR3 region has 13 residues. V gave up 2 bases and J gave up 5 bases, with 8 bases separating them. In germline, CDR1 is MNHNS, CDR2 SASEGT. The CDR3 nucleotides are TGTGCCAGCAGTGAACAGGATTTAGATACGCAGTATTTT. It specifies CASSEQDLDTQYF.

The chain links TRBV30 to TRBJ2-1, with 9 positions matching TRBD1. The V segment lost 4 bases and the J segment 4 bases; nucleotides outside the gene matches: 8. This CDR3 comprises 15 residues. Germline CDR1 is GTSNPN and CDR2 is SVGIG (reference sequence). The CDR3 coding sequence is TGTGCCTGGAAGTCAGGGACAGGGCCTTACAATGAGCAGTTCTTC. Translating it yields CAWKSGTGPYNEQFF.

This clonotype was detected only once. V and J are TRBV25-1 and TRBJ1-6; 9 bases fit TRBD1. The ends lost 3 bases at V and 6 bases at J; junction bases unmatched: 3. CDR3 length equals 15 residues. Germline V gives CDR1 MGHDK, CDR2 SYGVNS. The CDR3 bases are TGTGCCAGCAGTGAGCGGGGACAGGGTAATTCACCCCTCCACTTT. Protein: CASSERGQGNSPLHF.

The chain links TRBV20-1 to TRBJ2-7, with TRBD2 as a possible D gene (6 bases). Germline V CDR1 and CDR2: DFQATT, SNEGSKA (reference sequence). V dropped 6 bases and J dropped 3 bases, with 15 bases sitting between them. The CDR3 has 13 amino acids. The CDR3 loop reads CSAPRASDYEQYF. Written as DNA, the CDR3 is TGCAGTGCCCCCCGGGCTAGCGACTACGAGCAGTACTTC.

Written as DNA, the CDR3 is TGCAGCGTTGGTCAAAATGGCTACACCTTC. It specifies CSVGQNGYTF. The chain recombines TRBV29-1 with TRBJ1-2; no clear D. V gave up 4 bases and J gave up 6 bases, with 6 bases separating them. The CDR3 extends over 10 amino acids. Germline V lookup: CDR1 SQVTM, CDR2 ANQGSEA.

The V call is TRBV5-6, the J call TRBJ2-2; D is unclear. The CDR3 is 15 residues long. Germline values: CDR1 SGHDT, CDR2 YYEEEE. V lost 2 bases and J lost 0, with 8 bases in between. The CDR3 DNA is TGTGCCAGCAGCTTTAGAATTTCGAACACCGGGGAGCTGTTTTTT. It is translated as CASSFRISNTGELFF.

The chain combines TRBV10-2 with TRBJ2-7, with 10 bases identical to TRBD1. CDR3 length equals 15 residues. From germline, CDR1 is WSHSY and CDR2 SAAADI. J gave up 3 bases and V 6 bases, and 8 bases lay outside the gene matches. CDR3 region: CASRVATGGFYEQYF. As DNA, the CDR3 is TGCGCCAGCAGAGTAGCGACAGGGGGCTTCTACGAGCAGTACTTC.

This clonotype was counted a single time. CDR3 sequence (DNA): TGCGCCAGCAGCTTCGTTAGCGGGGGGGCAAACAATGAGCAGTTCTTC. It translates to CASSFVSGGANNEQFF. J is TRBJ2-1 and V is TRBV5-1; 11 nucleotides agree with TRBD2. The CDR3 length is 16 residues. V shed 2 bases, J shed 5 bases, and the junction held 6 bases outside the gene matches. Looked up from germline, CDR1 is SGHRS and CDR2 is YFSETQ.

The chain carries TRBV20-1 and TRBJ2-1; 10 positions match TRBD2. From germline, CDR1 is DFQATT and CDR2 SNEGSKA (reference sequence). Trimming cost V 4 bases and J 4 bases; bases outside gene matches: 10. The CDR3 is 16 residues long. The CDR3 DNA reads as TGCAGTGCTAAGCGTCGAACTAGCGGGATGTACAATGAGCAGTTCTTC. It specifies CSAKRRTSGMYNEQFF.

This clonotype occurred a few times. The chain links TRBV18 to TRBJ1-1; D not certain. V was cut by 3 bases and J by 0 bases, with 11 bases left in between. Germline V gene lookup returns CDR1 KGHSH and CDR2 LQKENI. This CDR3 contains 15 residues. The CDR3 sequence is CASSPAGRLNTEAFF. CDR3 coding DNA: TGTGCCAGCTCACCCGCCGGACGCCTGAACACTGAAGCTTTCTTT.

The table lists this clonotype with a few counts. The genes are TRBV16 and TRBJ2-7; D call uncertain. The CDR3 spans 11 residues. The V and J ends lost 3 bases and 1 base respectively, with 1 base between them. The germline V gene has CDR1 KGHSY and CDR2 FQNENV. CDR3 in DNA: TGTGCCAGCAGCCATTCCTACGAGCAGTACTTC. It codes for CASSHSYEQYF.

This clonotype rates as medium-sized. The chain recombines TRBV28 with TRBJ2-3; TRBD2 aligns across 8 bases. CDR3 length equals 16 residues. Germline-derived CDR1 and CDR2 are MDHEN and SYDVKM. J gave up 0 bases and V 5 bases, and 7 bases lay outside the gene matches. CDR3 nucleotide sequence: TGTGCCAGCAGTCCTGGACTAGCACAGAGCACAGATACGCAGTATTTT. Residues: CASSPGLAQSTDTQYF. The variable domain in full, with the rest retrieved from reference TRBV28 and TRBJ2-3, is DVKVTQSSRYLVKRTGEKVFLECVQDMDHENMFWYRQDPGLGLRLIYFSYDVKMKEKGDIPEGYSVSREKKERFSLILESASTNQTSMYLCASSPGLAQSTDTQYFGPGTRLTVL.

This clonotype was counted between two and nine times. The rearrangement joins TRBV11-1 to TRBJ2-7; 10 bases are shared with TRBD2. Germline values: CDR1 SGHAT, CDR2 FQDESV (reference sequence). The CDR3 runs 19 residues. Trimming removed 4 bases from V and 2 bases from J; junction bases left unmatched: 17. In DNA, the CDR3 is TGTGCCAGCAGCTCCGGCTTTGGCAGCGGGAGGGCCCTCGCCTACGAGCAGTACTTC. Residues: CASSSGFGSGRALAYEQYF.

CDR3 bases: TGTGCCAGCAGCTTGCAACAGGGGAGGTACGAGCAGTACTTC. It specifies CASSLQQGRYEQYF. The rearrangement uses TRBV5-5 and TRBJ2-7, with D maybe TRBD1 (7 bases). Trimming left V 1 base short and J 4 bases short, with 12 bases between. From germline, CDR1 is SGHKS and CDR2 YYEKEE (reference sequence). The CDR3 length is 14 residues.

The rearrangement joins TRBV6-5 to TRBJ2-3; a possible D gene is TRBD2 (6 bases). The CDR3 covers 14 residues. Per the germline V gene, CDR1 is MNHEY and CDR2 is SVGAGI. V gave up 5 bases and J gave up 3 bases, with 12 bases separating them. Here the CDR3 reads CASSRGTRTDTQYF. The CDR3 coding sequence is TGTGCCAGCAGTCGGGGGACGAGGACAGATACGCAGTATTTT.

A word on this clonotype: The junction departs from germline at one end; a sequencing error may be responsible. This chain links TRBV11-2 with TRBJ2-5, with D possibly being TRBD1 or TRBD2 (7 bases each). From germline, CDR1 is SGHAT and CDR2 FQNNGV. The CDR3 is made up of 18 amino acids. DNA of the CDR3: TGTGCCAGCAGCCGATTAGGGGAGGGACAGTCAATCCAAGATACCCAGTACTTC. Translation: CASSRLGEGQSIQDTQYF.

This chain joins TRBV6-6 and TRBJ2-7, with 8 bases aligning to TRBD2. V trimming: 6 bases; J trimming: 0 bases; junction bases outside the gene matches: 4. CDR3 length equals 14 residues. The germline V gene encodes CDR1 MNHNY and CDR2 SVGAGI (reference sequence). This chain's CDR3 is CASRDGTSSYEQYF. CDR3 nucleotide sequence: TGTGCCAGCAGGGACGGGACTAGCTCCTACGAGCAGTACTTC.

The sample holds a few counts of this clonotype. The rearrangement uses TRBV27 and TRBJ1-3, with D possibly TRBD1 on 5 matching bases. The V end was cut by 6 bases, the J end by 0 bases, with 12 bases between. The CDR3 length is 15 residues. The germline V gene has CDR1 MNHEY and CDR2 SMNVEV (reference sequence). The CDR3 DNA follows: TGTGCCAGCAGACCTGACAGACTCTCTGGAAACACCATATATTTT. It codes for CASRPDRLSGNTIYF.

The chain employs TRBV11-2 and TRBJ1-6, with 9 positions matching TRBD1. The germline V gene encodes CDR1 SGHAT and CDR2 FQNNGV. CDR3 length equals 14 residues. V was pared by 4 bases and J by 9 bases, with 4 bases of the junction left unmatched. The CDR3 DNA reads TGTGCCAGCAGCTCCCCGGGACAGGGTTCACCCCTCCACTTT. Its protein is CASSSPGQGSPLHF. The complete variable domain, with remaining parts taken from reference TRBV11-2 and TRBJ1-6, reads EAGVAQSPRYKIIEKRQSVAFWCNPISGHATLYWYQQILGQGPKLLIQFQNNGVVDDSQLPKDRFSAERLKGVDSTLKIQPAKLEDSAVYLCASSSPGQGSPLHFGNGTRLTVT.

CDR3 coding DNA: TGTGCCAGCACCCAGGGTACAGGAACTAACTATGGCTACACCTTC. Its protein product is CASTQGTGTNYGYTF. The rearrangement links TRBV28 to TRBJ1-2; D may be TRBD1 (5 bases). This CDR3 is built from 15 residues. CDR1 MDHEN and CDR2 SYDVKM come from the germline V gene. Trimming cost V 7 bases and J 0 bases, with 15 bases left between them.

CDR3 residues: CASNQDRKSGNEQFF. The CDR3 nucleotides read TGTGCCAGCAACCAAGACAGGAAAAGTGGGAATGAGCAGTTCTTC. The chain uses TRBV28 and TRBJ2-1, with a tentative D call TRBD1 (6 bases). Per germline, CDR1 MDHEN and CDR2 SYDVKM. The CDR3 extends over 15 amino acids. Trimming left V 7 bases short and J 7 bases short, with 20 bases between.

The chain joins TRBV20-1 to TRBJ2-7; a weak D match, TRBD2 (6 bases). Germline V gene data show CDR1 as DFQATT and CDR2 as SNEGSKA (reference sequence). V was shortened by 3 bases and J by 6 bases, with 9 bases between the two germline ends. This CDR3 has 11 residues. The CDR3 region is CSARLGGEQYF. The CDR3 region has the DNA TGCAGTGCTAGGCTGGGGGGCGAGCAGTACTTC.

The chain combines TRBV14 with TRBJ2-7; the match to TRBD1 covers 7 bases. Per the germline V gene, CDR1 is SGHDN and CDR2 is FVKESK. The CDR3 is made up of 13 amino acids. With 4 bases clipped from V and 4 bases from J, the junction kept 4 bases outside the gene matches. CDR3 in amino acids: CASSRQGWYEQYF. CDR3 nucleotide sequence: TGTGCCAGCAGCCGACAGGGATGGTACGAGCAGTACTTC.

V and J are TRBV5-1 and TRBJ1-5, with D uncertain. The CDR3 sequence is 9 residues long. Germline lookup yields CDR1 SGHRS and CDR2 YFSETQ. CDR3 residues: CSDNQPQHF. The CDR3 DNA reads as TGCTCGGACAATCAGCCCCAGCATTTT. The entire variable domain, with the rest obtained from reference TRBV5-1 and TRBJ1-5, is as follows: KAGVTQTPRYLIKTRGQQVTLSCSPISGHRSVSWYQQTPGQGLQFLFEYFSETQRNKGNFPGRFSGRQFSNSRSEMNVSTLELGDSALYLCSDNQPQHFGDGTRLSIL.

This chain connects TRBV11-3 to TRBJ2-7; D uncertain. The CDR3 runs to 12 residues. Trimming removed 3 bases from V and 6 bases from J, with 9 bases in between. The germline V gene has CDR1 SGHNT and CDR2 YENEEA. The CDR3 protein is CASSFENSEQYF. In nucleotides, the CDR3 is TGTGCCAGCAGCTTTGAAAATAGCGAGCAGTACTTC.